This T cell receptor (beta chain) was sequenced for a study of a mutant IDH1 vaccine in newly diagnosed glioma (dated by TCRdb to the early 2020s). With respect to the entire study: In the chemotherapy-containing groups, vaccination started alongside temozolomide cycles, whereas in patients who had radiotherapy alone it started 4-6 weeks after radiotherapy. Longitudinal TCRB deep sequencing was performed for roughly 24 treated patients wherever samples were available for exploratory analyses. The roughly 30 treated patients were roughly 62% male and around 38% female, with a mean age of around 40 years. The week-35 safety follow-up was designated visit V12, and the week-47 end of study was designated visit V13. Peripheral blood was drawn at six visits: V03 (baseline), V05, V07, V10, V12 and V13. Before enrollment, most patients had been given radiochemotherapy with temozolomide as standard therapy, while the rest had received either radiotherapy alone or temozolomide alone.

In the germline V gene, CDR1 corresponds to MDHEN and CDR2 to SYDVKM. V sheds 6 bases and J sheds 4 bases, leaving 9 bases between their ends. CDR3 length: 12 amino acids, cysteine to phenylalanine. Only the CDR3 portion is preserved as DNA: 36 bases, with reading frame beginning at the first base. Beyond this particular receptor, the publication reports: PBMC samples for TCRB deep sequencing were selected based on availability. Vaccine-induced immune responses across multiple MHC alleles were detected in 93.3% of patients. Pseudoprogression appeared unrelated to alterations in the top peripheral T cell clonotypes detected by TCRB sequencing. It was noted by the authors that analyses of patient blood samples could not be reproduced owing to sample limitations.

This clone was seen a few times. Its cognate antigen has yet to be identified. No much larger clonotype is one base removed from it; base qualities were not supplied. Receptors were amplified or captured by the immunoSEQ multiplex PCR assay. Rearranged TCR beta chain sequences were amplified using the hsTCRB Kit according to the manufacturer's protocol. An Illumina MiSeq was used to sequence the TCRB libraries. In the source study's methods: Demultiplexing, trimming and gene mapping were performed with the kit vendor's proprietary platform. TCRdb took over this immuneACCESS table, retaining in-frame rearrangements with V and J assigned. Such tables are incomplete; in checked studies, under half of the missing clones stem from an unresolved V gene, and the remainder is unexplained. V, J and clone size derive from that table, while D and trimming were established from the DNA sequence. This sample holds about 68,000 clones; 84% were observed only once. The leading ten clones occupy 9.5% to 15% of the sample.

The time point label for this specimen denotes: week 35, safety follow-up. Each vaccine dose was 300 ug of a 20-mer mutant IDH1 peptide in Montanide, given subcutaneously with topical imiquimod. Eight vaccinations were administered to patients in weeks 1, 3, 5, 7, 11, 15, 19 and 23, corresponding to visits V03 through V10. All donors had newly diagnosed IDH1-mutant astrocytomas of WHO grade 3 or 4 that showed loss of nuclear ATRX. The samples were drawn from NOA16, a multicentre, single-arm, open-label phase I trial in Germany that tested a mutant IDH1 peptide vaccine in humans for the first time. Genomic DNA for TCRB sequencing was extracted from EDTA blood using the DNeasy Blood and Tissue Kit.

Sequences were derived from PBMCs, sampled from a glioma patient whose treatment included an IDH1 peptide vaccine. The receptor comes from a man younger than 30 with glioma. The rearranged chain carries TRBV28 and TRBJ1-1, with no confident D gene call. The nucleotides are TGTGCCAGCAGGGAGTTGGGCACTGAAGCTTTCTTT. It translates as CASRELGTEAFF.